This entry concerns a single T cell receptor beta chain. In the original processing: Reference gene primer amplification gave estimated nucleated cell counts. The method was immunoSEQ multiplex PCR; TCRdb's version includes in-frame clones alone and lacks a portion of them. The V and J calls and clone size come from that table; D and trimming were worked out from the DNA. The table lists about 220,000 clones, around 82% of them singletons. The record originates from a study of blood T cell repertoires in COVID-19. In the study overall: The samples span acute and convalescent COVID-19 from the United States, Italy and Spain. T cells, B-cell-depleted T cells, or PBMCs supplied cDNA or gDNA.

V lost 6 bases and J lost 2, with 9 bases in between. The CDR3 consists of 14 residues. Germline V CDR1 and CDR2: SGHNT, YYREEE (reference sequence). This sequence originates from a human donor in a cohort sampled during active COVID-19. The genes are TRBV5-4 and TRBJ2-6; TRBD1 is a possible D gene (6 bases). Material: peripheral blood. The CDR3 here is CASNGGAGANVLTF. Written as DNA, the CDR3 is TGTGCCAGCAATGGGGGCGCTGGGGCCAACGTCCTGACTTTC.